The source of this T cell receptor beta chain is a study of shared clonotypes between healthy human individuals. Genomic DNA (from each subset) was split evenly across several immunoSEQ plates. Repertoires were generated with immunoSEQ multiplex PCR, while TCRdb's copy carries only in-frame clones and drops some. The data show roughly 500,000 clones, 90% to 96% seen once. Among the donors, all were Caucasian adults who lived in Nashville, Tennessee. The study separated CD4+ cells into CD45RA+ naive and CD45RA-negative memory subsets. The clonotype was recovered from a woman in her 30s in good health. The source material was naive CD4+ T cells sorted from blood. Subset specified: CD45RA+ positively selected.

CDR3 nucleotides: TGTGCCAGCAGCGCACCGACTAGCGGGAGGACCGGGGAGCTGTTTTTT. As protein: CASSAPTSGRTGELFF. This sequence joins TRBV9 and TRBJ2-2, with 13 bases fitting TRBD2. The CDR3 runs 16 residues. The germline CDR1 and CDR2 sequences are SGDLS and YYNGEE. J was trimmed by 5 bases and V by 3 bases; bases with no gene match: 4.